This T cell receptor (beta chain) was captured by sequencing in a study of tumor-infiltrating lymphocytes in primary liver carcinoma. TCR beta cDNA was reverse-transcribed from around 0.55 ug of total RNA. The reaction used a constant-region primer and ProtoScript II reverse transcriptase. Construction of TCR beta libraries relied on three successive nested multiplex PCR rounds employing slightly modified ARM-PCR. A single record per CDR3 protein comes from TCRdb applying MiXCR to the multiplex PCR reads. This sample carries fewer than 350,000 distinct CDR3 sequences, over 55% of them seen once, and the ten largest clones take about 9.4%. RNA was extracted from whole blood without cell sorting, alongside germline DNA. In the case of this clonotype: Given a much more abundant clone one base away, this may be a read error.

This TCR derives from a man in his forties with primary liver carcinoma and hepatitis B virus infection. The sample taken for sequencing was peripheral blood.

This CDR3 reads CASSYMGKALQETQYF. Here the CDR3 DNA reads TGTGCCAGCAGTTACATGGGCAAGGCACTTCAAGAGACCCAGTACTTC. The genes are TRBV6-5 and TRBJ2-5, with D unresolved. The CDR3 length is 16 residues. Per germline, CDR1 MNHEY and CDR2 SVGAGI. V was trimmed by 2 bases and J by 2 bases, leaving 15 bases between them.